The clone carrying this T cell receptor (beta chain) was observed a few times. This CDR3 contains 15 residues. Germline V gene data show CDR1 as SGHRS and CDR2 as YFSETQ. V was pared by 3 bases and J by 6 bases, with 6 bases of the junction left unmatched. For TCRbeta, the library was prepared with unique molecular identifiers. TCRdb recomputed calls from the PCR reads with MiXCR, one row per CDR3 protein. Seen here are 450,000 to 700,000 distinct CDR3 sequences, 25% to 30% observed once, and the top ten hold 36%. The source of the sample is a study of T-cell reconstitution after alpha-beta-depleted transplantation in children.

The sequences come from PBMCs, collected before TCRalphabeta/CD19-depleted stem cell transplant. The source of this sequence is a boy under three years old with Wiskott-Aldrich syndrome, due to receive a stem cell transplant. The chain employs TRBV5-1 and TRBJ2-1, with 10 bases lining up with TRBD2. CDR3 DNA sequence: TGCGCCAGCAGCTCCTCTAGGACTAGCGGCAATGAGCAGTTCTTC. This codes for CASSSSRTSGNEQFF.